The source of this TCR beta chain is a study of cytomegalovirus exposure and HLA in healthy donors. General study points: HLA restriction was apparent for most CMV-associated TCR beta chains in a later analysis. About 90% or about 30% of the time was how often most TCR beta V segments were productive, according to an earlier analysis. Rare sequences made up most TCRs, while some public TCRs were found in many donors.

Only a few counts were recorded for this clone. Its cognate antigen is unknown. The CDR3 runs 14 residues. Germline CDR1 is SGDLS and CDR2 is YYNGEE. V was pared by 0 bases and J by 4 bases, with 10 bases between. The PCR employed 60 Vbeta primers together with 13 Jbeta primers. Sequencing used immunoSEQ multiplex PCR; TCRdb keeps in-frame clones, though not all of them. The table has roughly 140,000 clones, around 79% seen once; the top ten hold 2.5% to 3.5%. The rearrangement joins TRBV9 to TRBJ2-5; TRBD2 might be the D (5 bases). This receptor was identified in a male donor in good health and CMV-seronegative. Input material: PBMCs. The DNA for the CDR3 is TGTGCCAGCAGCGTAGGAACGGGATCAGAGACCCAGTACTTC. Its protein is CASSVGTGSETQYF.